One T cell receptor beta chain is described in this entry. What it recognizes is unknown. CDR3 length: 14 amino acids. The V end lost 4 bases, the J end lost 2 bases, and 9 bases lay between the germline ends. Germline CDR1 reads GTSNPN; CDR2 reads SVGIG (reference sequence). This sample was included in a study of cytomegalovirus exposure and HLA in healthy donors. In the study overall: HLA-typed donors were the source of approximately 86 million unique TCRs held in an early data release. Study-wide findings and caveats: Later on, an analysis found that several of the most significant clusters appeared to be linked to common viral pathogens, which included parvovirus B19.

13 Jbeta primers and 60 Vbeta primers were used for the PCR. Generated by immunoSEQ multiplex PCR, the TCRdb table keeps only in-frame clones and is missing some. The sample includes 150,000 or so clones, roughly 70% seen only once; the top ten take 2.5% to 3.5%. This clonotype was obtained from a male donor in good health and CMV-seronegative. Sequenced: PBMCs. The J gene is TRBJ2-6, the V gene TRBV30; no clear D gene. CDR3 nucleotides: TGTGCCTGGATAAACTCACCTGGGGCCAACGTCCTGACTTTC. Translation gives CAWINSPGANVLTF.